This TCR beta chain was profiled in a study of shared clonotypes between healthy human individuals (dated by TCRdb to the early 2020s). In the study overall: Two women and a few men aged 18 to 49 years were included in the cohort. To increase sequencing depth and limit assay-specific biases, TCR repertoire library preparation and sequencing were carried out by different laboratories using diverse techniques. Per donor, three plates each were used for CD4 naive and CD4 memory, two for CD8 naive, and one for CD8 memory. The study deeply sequenced blood TCR repertoires of five healthy adults to estimate repertoire size and the extent of clonotype sharing between individuals. Between about 0.85 and 10 billion PBMCs per donor were obtained by leukapheresis. Summary of the overall study and its limitations: Compared with non-shared clonotypes, the clonotypes found in all four sorted-subset donors had higher generation probabilities. Sharing across several donors was observed for about 5% of naive CD4, about 4% of naive CD8, roughly 2.4% of memory CD4, and over 0.3% of memory CD8 clonotypes. Because the study included a small number of donors, the genetic and exposure-history diversity represented was limited. Sampling was limited to blood, and TCR repertoires in tissue likely differ from TCR repertoires in blood. Pairwise subsampling indicated that sequencing depth was expected to affect the degree of clonotype sharing among donors. Naive subsets generally had larger estimated clonotype richness than memory subsets did. Rarefaction of sorted-subset datasets indicated incomplete sequencing despite the large sequencing depth.

Points on this clone: Its antigen is currently not known. No clone much larger than this one lies a single base away; base qualities are absent.

From the cysteine up to the phenylalanine, the CDR3 has a length of 15 residues. Only the CDR3 DNA is retained, 45 bases long and in frame from the first base. Trimmed from V: 3 bases; trimmed from J: 4 bases; junction bases lacking a gene match: 3. CDR1 LNHNV and CDR2 YYDKDF were looked up in the germline V gene (reference sequence). Using the deep immunoSEQ assay, TCR CDR3 regions were amplified from genomic DNA by multiplex PCR. Extracted genomic DNA from each cell subset was distributed evenly across all wells of several immunoSEQ 96-well plates, and each plate was treated as a replicate. For sorted subsets, around 200 ng genomic DNA, equal to some 30,000 T cell genomes, was loaded into each replicate PCR. The purified libraries were quantified using a Qubit 3.0 fluorometer, sized with a Bioanalyzer 2100, and then quantified again using the KAPA Library Quantification kit. Every immunoSEQ 96-well plate was sequenced on a dedicated single-read 150-cycle Illumina NextSeq 550 flow cell. The study's own analysis went as follows. The immunoSEQ output contained only junctional sequences without quality scores, so filtering could not match that applied to full-length reads. Sequences were annotated with PyIR, a Python wrapper for IgBLAST v1.9, and V/J genes and CDR3 were assigned using IMGT germline references. Any read was removed if the V/J assignment was weak (E-value above 1e-6), the CDR3 was missing, or the read contained stop codons, out-of-frame junctions, or ambiguous translated residues. V3J clonotypes were defined as sequences sharing the same inferred V gene, J gene, and CDR3 amino acid sequence. Percentage overlap between repertoires was computed as shared unique clonotypes divided by the size of the smaller repertoire. Three approaches were used to assess repertoire richness: RTK rarefaction, the Chao1 estimator, and Recon v2.1 estimates of unobserved clonotypes. For all TCRbeta clonotypes obtained by the gDNA method from several donors, generation probabilities were computed with OLGA. The table was pulled from immuneACCESS by TCRdb, which kept in-frame rearrangements only. Such tables lose some clones; where checked, under half of the loss comes from unresolved V genes, and the rest has no known cause. D and trimming come from the DNA, and the V and J calls and clone size come from that table. This sample comprises about 2.1 million clones, roughly 95% of them detected only once. Approximately 1.6% of the sample is held by the ten biggest clonotypes.

CD8 naive samples were CD45RO-negative cells positively selected for CCR7, giving a CD45RA+CCR7+ population that excluded TemRA cells. Healthy HIV-negative adults with no recently reported acute infections or vaccinations were included as donors. Only Caucasian adults living in Nashville, Tennessee, USA were represented among the donors. Blood was obtained by leukapheresis, after which PBMCs were separated by Ficoll-Histopaque density gradient centrifugation and cryopreserved in liquid nitrogen vapor phase. Purity and quantity of every magnetically sorted T cell population were checked by analytical flow cytometry. Genomic DNA was isolated from each sorted fraction and quantified by UV absorbance on a Nanodrop 2000c.

The V and J genes are TRBV15 and TRBJ2-2, and TRBD2 matches 9 of the central bases. Sequencing input: naive CD8+ T cells from PBMCs. Read against the paper, the sample's cell subset or site label means: CD45RA+CCR7+. The TCR originated in a man younger than 35 in good health. Some clones in this sample may be carry-over from other donors' samples. The CDR3 protein sequence reads: CATSRAREGTGELFF. The DNA sequence is as follows: TGTGCCACCAGCAGGGCGCGGGAGGGCACCGGGGAGCTGTTTTTT.